Listed below are T cell receptor beta chains from one sample, sequenced in a study of CD8+CD57+ T cells in acquired aplastic anemia. TCRdb processed the reads anew with MiXCR; each CDR3 protein has one entry. The table includes 150,000 to 200,000 distinct CDR3 sequences, 64% detected once. Sequences were obtained from sorted CD4+, CD8+, or CD8+CD57+ T cells (not recorded which) from PBMCs. These receptors were taken from a human donor with severe aplastic anemia or a healthy control (not recorded which). Each CDR3 is given with its conserved first and last residue. Size is stated for part of the rows, as once, few or many counts, or as a class when the clone is expanded.

j_call,v_call,clone_size,cdr3_aa
TRBJ2-4,TRBV7-8,-,CASSLSRGASDIQYF
TRBJ2-7,TRBV7-9,once,CASSSDVGAREQYF
TRBJ2-1,TRBV5-8,-,CASSLGAGGPVDEQFF
TRBJ1-5,TRBV9,few,CASSPDRSSNQPQHF
TRBJ1-5,TRBV5-6,-,CASSLGTGTEPQHF
TRBJ1-6,TRBV2,-,CASKGQDNSPLHF
TRBJ2-1,TRBV20-1,-,CSVHRQGYAEQFF
TRBJ2-3,TRBV25-1,-,CASSATSGRARDTQYF
TRBJ1-1,TRBV19,many,CASSLSGATEAFF
TRBJ1-2,TRBV7-9,-,CASSFMGGALPNYGYTF
TRBJ2-7,TRBV7-6,-,CASSAGANSYEQYF
TRBJ1-2,TRBV7-9,once,CASSPPDRANYGYTF
TRBJ2-7,TRBV19,-,CASSLTFRGGYEQYF
TRBJ2-1,TRBV2,-,CASSEGLAGAYNEQFF
TRBJ2-1,TRBV7-2,-,CARGTSGVNEQFF
TRBJ1-5,TRBV5-8,many,CASSLRDPGSYQPQHF
TRBJ1-4,TRBV18,-,CASSPEIGHEKLFF
TRBJ2-2,TRBV5-6,-,CASSSIQGWVNTGELFF
TRBJ2-5,TRBV27,many,CASSSHRDRVEETQYF
TRBJ2-7,TRBV19,-,CASKVRGSSYEQYF
TRBJ1-2,TRBV5-4,-,CASSQVGRGLRDGYTF
TRBJ2-7,TRBV7-3,-,CASSLTGTASSYEQYF
TRBJ1-2,TRBV2,-,CASQDRGNYGYTF
TRBJ2-1,TRBV9,many,CASSVTGYNEQFF
TRBJ1-3,TRBV10-3,once,CAISYPSDRASGNTIYF
TRBJ2-2,TRBV19,-,CASSTAQMSTGELFF
TRBJ2-5,TRBV7-8,-,CASSLKGNVGETQYF
TRBJ2-3,TRBV2,-,CASSERQLDTQYF
TRBJ2-1,TRBV5-5,-,CASSLWFWNTEQFF
TRBJ2-7,TRBV11-2,many,CASSLLAYEQYF
TRBJ2-3,TRBV7-9,-,CASSYPASASTDTQYF
TRBJ2-5,TRBV11-3,-,CASSLVPGGMETQYF
TRBJ1-5,TRBV7-9,-,CASSSGPGVGQPQHF
TRBJ2-7,TRBV7-9,few,CASSLYAGEYEQYF
TRBJ2-7,TRBV5-5,few,CASSFQGTEQYF